The 4 T cell receptor beta chains below come from one sample, sequenced in a study of T cell responses to AZD1222 COVID-19 vaccine. Using immunoSEQ multiplex PCR, the repertoire was profiled, and TCRdb retains in-frame clones only, with some absent. The sample lists about 150,000 clones, 80% to 90% occurring once. The source material was peripheral blood, sampled after recovery from COVID-19. The receptors stem from an adult who had recovered from COVID-19.

The chain recombines TRBV3-1 (or the pseudogene TRBV3-2) with TRBJ2-7, with D unresolved. Germline V CDR1 and CDR2: LGHDT, YNNKEL (reference sequence). The ends were cut back, 0 bases at V and 1 base at J, with 13 bases in the middle. The CDR3 extends over 16 amino acids. The CDR3, as DNA: TGTGCCAGCAGCCAAGATAAGGGCTCGTTATCCTACGAGCAGTACTTC. Its protein is CASSQDKGSLSYEQYF.

This clone has a handful of counts. This chain uses TRBV6-5 with TRBJ1-1; D gene ambiguous. With 2 bases removed from V and 4 bases from J, the gap between germline ends came to 11 bases. The CDR3 runs 14 residues. Germline V lookup: CDR1 MNHEY, CDR2 SVGAGI. This CDR3 is CASSYTTEFTEAFF. The CDR3 coding sequence is TGTGCCAGCAGTTACACAACGGAGTTCACTGAAGCTTTCTTT.

The chain carries TRBV4-1 and TRBJ1-2, with D tentatively TRBD1 (5 bases). Between the trimmed V and J ends, which lost 2 bases and 3 bases, there was a span of 13 bases. Germline-derived CDR1 and CDR2 are MGHRA and YSYEKL. This CDR3 has 15 amino acids. DNA for the CDR3: TGCGCCAGCAGCCAACCCAGGCAGGGTCACTATGGCTACACCTTC. This encodes CASSQPRQGHYGYTF.

The V gene is TRBV24-1, the J gene TRBJ2-3, with TRBD2 matching over 7 bases. With 4 bases clipped from V and 0 bases from J, the junction kept 9 bases outside the gene matches. Germline V gives CDR1 KGHDR, CDR2 SFDVKD. CDR3 size: 17 residues. The CDR3 bases are TGTGCCACCAGTGACCCCCCGAGCGGGAAGAGCACAGATACGCAGTATTTT. Translating gives CATSDPPSGKSTDTQYF.